Following are 10 T cell receptor beta chains from one sample sequenced in a study of cytomegalovirus exposure and HLA in healthy donors (dated by TCRdb to between 2016 and 2019). The library was prepared using the immunoSEQ multiplex PCR assay. A mixture of 60 forward primers for TCR Vbeta segments and 13 reverse primers for TCR Jbeta segments was used in the multiplex PCR. The source is immuneACCESS, and TCRdb retained only in-frame sequences with V and J called. Part of the clones is not carried over; for the studies checked, unresolved V genes explain less than half of this, and the remainder is unexplained. Present in this sample are 150,000 to 200,000 clones, 80% to 90% of which were seen just once. The leading ten clones occupy 1.9% of the sample. The sequenced sample was PBMCs. The origin of the receptors is a man aged 18-30 years in good health and CMV-seronegative.

This chain uses TRBV5-6 with TRBJ1-4, with 10 positions matching TRBD1. Germline values: CDR1 SGHDT, CDR2 YYEEEE. V gave up 4 bases and J gave up 8 bases; unmatched junction bases: 14. This CDR3 is built from 17 residues. Written as DNA, the CDR3 is TGTGCCAGCAGCGCCCGGGACAGGGGCCGCGCCGGAGAAAAACTGTTTTTT. This encodes CASSARDRGRAGEKLFF.

This chain uses TRBV6-5 with TRBJ1-3, with TRBD1 matching 9 bases. V dropped 4 bases and J dropped 2; count of bases not matched to a gene: 3. Germline values: CDR1 MNHEY, CDR2 SVGAGI. The CDR3 is 15 residues long. For the CDR3, the DNA is TGTGCCAGCAGTTCAACAGGGGGCCCTGGAAACACCATATATTTT. It is translated as CASSSTGGPGNTIYF.

This chain uses TRBV18 with TRBJ2-3, with 13 bases that match TRBD2. Germline lookup yields CDR1 KGHSH and CDR2 LQKENI. CDR3 length: 19 amino acids. Trimming at V came to 3 bases and at J to 2 bases, leaving 11 bases not matched to a gene. This CDR3 is CASSPGTSGADNPTDTQYF. CDR3 coding DNA: TGTGCCAGCTCACCTGGGACTAGCGGGGCCGACAACCCCACAGATACGCAGTATTTT.

This chain joins TRBV28 and TRBJ1-1, with 7 bases that match TRBD1. The CDR3 consists of 17 residues. CDR1 MDHEN and CDR2 SYDVKM come from the germline V gene. The junction had 13 bases not matched to a gene; V was cut back by 6 bases and J by 0 bases. The CDR3 coding sequence is TGTGCCAGCAGCCCCCCACAGGGGCGGGGGGTGAACACTGAAGCTTTCTTT. This encodes CASSPPQGRGVNTEAFF. Together with reference TRBV28 and TRBJ1-1, the CDR3 gives the full variable domain: DVKVTQSSRYLVKRTGEKVFLECVQDMDHENMFWYRQDPGLGLRLIYFSYDVKMKEKGDIPEGYSVSREKKERFSLILESASTNQTSMYLCASSPPQGRGVNTEAFFGQGTRLTVV.

The V call is TRBV7-2, the J call TRBJ2-1, with D tentatively TRBD2 (6 bases). Trimming stripped 1 base from V and 2 bases from J, with 9 bases between. Germline V gene sequence: CDR1 SGHTA, CDR2 FQGNSA. The CDR3 extends over 15 amino acids. As DNA, the CDR3 is TGTGCCAGCAGCTTAGAGCGGAGGGCCTACAATGAGCAGTTCTTC. It codes for CASSLERRAYNEQFF.

The chain carries TRBV4-3 and TRBJ1-4; possible D gene TRBD1, 5 bases. The CDR3 consists of 16 residues. Germline CDR1 LGHNA, CDR2 YSLEER. V was shortened by 1 base and J by 13 bases, with 22 bases between the two germline ends. The CDR3 is CASSQAWDDGGDGLFF. In DNA, the CDR3 is TGCGCCAGCAGCCAAGCTTGGGACGACGGGGGGGATGGACTGTTTTTT.

A single count supports this clone. The chain employs TRBV6-1 and TRBJ1-2; D remains ambiguous. Trimming pared 1 base from V and 2 bases from J, leaving 8 bases between. CDR1 is MNHNS and CDR2 is SASEGT in the germline V gene. The CDR3 loop spans 14 amino acids. CDR3 sequence: CASSEGLANYGYTF. The CDR3 nucleotides read TGTGCCAGCAGTGAAGGCTTAGCCAACTATGGCTACACCTTC.

This clone came up a few times. The rearrangement links TRBV5-1 to TRBJ1-4; D call uncertain. Germline V gene sequence: CDR1 SGHRS, CDR2 YFSETQ. V shed 0 bases and J shed 0 bases, with 6 bases lying between them. The CDR3 totals 15 residues. This CDR3 is CASSLGGATNEKLFF. The CDR3 region has the DNA TGCGCCAGCAGCTTGGGGGGAGCAACTAATGAAAAACTGTTTTTT.

The chain recombines TRBV6-5 with TRBJ1-1; D possibly corresponds to TRBD1 (6 bases). With 5 bases removed from V and 6 bases from J, the gap between germline ends came to 16 bases. The CDR3 has 14 residues. Germline V gene lookup returns CDR1 MNHEY and CDR2 SVGAGI. The CDR3 DNA follows: TGTGCCAGCAGTACAGGGTTAGTAAGGGCTGAAGCTTTCTTT. Encoded protein: CASSTGLVRAEAFF.

This chain links TRBV9 with TRBJ2-7; 8 nucleotides align to TRBD1. CDR1 and CDR2 from the germline V gene are SGDLS and YYNGEE. The V and J ends lost 4 bases and 5 bases, in that order; junction bases with no gene match: 11. This CDR3 is built from 15 residues. CDR3 region: CASSPHRTGRHEQYF. As DNA, the CDR3 is TGTGCCAGCAGCCCCCACAGGACAGGGAGGCACGAGCAGTACTTC. The variable domain in full, with the rest retrieved from reference TRBV9 and TRBJ2-7, is DSGVTQTPKHLITATGQRVTLRCSPRSGDLSVYWYQQSLDQGLQFLIQYYNGEERAKGNILERFSAQQFPDLHSELNLSSLELGDSALYFCASSPHRTGRHEQYFGPGTRLTVT.